The T cell receptor beta chain under discussion was sequenced for a study of blood T cell repertoires in COVID-19 (dated by TCRdb to about 2020). Study-level background: Samples from collaborators originated in the United States, Italy and Spain and spanned both the acute and convalescent phases of COVID-19. The material from the prospective study consisted of cDNA or gDNA derived from T cells, B-cell-depleted T cells, or PBMCs. The dataset comprised deeply sampled blood TCRbeta repertoires from subjects exposed to, actively infected with, or recovered from COVID-19. The repertoires were released in a freely available public database meant as a resource for research on the immune response to SARS-CoV-2. The samples were drawn from two sources: the first 160 participants of the ongoing ImmuneRACE study, and over 950 subjects contributed by 6 global collaborators. Nearly every sample came with metadata listing a de-identified subject ID, COVID-19 status, age in years and sex. Where HLA class I and class II types were available, the types were taken from metadata supplied by the sample provider, not from assay-based typing. Paper-wide results and their limitations: The quantity of clinical and demographic metadata differed by source and by participant and was supplied without curation.

The immunoSEQ Assay, a bias-controlled multiplex PCR, was used to amplify TCRbeta CDR3 regions from genomic DNA. The authors' pipeline ran thus. Within the assay, amplification of reference gene primers was used to estimate how many nucleated cells each sample contained. To quantify the absolute abundance of each unique TCRbeta CDR3 rearrangement, sequence reads were collapsed and filtered. For each sample, productive Simpson clonality was calculated as the square root of Simpson's diversity index over productive rearrangements. TCRdb limited this immuneACCESS table to in-frame rearrangements with V and J called. A share of clones is missing; checked studies link under half to unresolved V genes, and the rest is unexplained. For V, J and clone size, that table is used; D and trimming come from the DNA. The sample table lists roughly 63,000 clones, 70% to 80% of them with a count of one. The top ten clones comprise approximately 30% of the sample.

The trim is 4 bases for V and 0 bases for J, with a gap of 13 bases between the germline ends. The CDR3 spans 15 residues, from the cysteine through the phenylalanine. CDR3 DNA only is kept here, 45 bases in frame from base 1. CDR1 and CDR2 are read off the germline V gene as SGDLS and YYNGEE. Remarks on this clone: This receptor's antigen is unknown. No clone much larger than this one lies a single base away; base qualities are absent.

Whole blood was collected in K2EDTA tubes by collaborating institutions according to the institutions' own protocols. For TCRbeta analysis, collaborators shipped samples as frozen whole blood, isolated PBMCs, or DNA extracted from either of those sample types. The chain was built from TRBV9 and TRBJ1-2; no confident D gene assignment can be made. Sequenced input: peripheral blood. This receptor was obtained from a human donor in a cohort sampled during active COVID-19. The DNA sequence is as follows: TGTGCCAGCAGCTCCAAAGCTACGGCTAACTATGGCTACACCTTC. Its translation is CASSSKATANYGYTF.